A selection of T cell receptor beta chains follows, all from one sample in a study of CD8 T cells in ankylosing spondylitis. TCRdb processed the 5' RACE reads anew with MiXCR; each CDR3 protein has one entry. The table lists around 300,000 distinct CDR3 sequences, approximately 14% of them singletons. Sequences were obtained from blood, either unsorted or a sorted T cell fraction (not recorded which). The receptors stem from a male donor with ankylosing spondylitis or in good health (not recorded which). The CDR3 runs from the conserved cysteine through the conserved F or W. D genes are given only for firm matches. The size of a clone is reported for some rows only, either as once, few or many, or as a class for expanded clones.

d_gene: TRBD1; v_gene: TRBV12-3/TRBV12-4; j_gene: TRBJ2-2; len: 15; abundance: .; CDR3aa: CASSLGTGVTGELFF; CDR3nt: TGTGCCAGCAGTTTAGGGACAGGGGTAACCGGGGAGCTGTTTTTT
d_gene: .; v_gene: TRBV6-1; j_gene: TRBJ1-4; len: 14; abundance: .; CDR3aa: CASSVPGPNEKLFF; CDR3nt: TGTGCCAGCAGTGTTCCGGGACCTAATGAAAAACTGTTTTTT
d_gene: TRBD1; v_gene: TRBV5-1; j_gene: TRBJ2-3; len: 15; abundance: .; CDR3aa: CASKSTDRGRDTQYF; CDR3nt: TGCGCCAGCAAATCCACGGACAGGGGGCGAGATACGCAGTATTTT
d_gene: TRBD1; v_gene: TRBV11-2; j_gene: TRBJ2-7; len: 16; abundance: .; CDR3aa: CASSFPRDRGTYEQYF; CDR3nt: TGTGCCAGCAGCTTCCCCCGGGACAGGGGAACCTACGAGCAGTACTTC
d_gene: .; v_gene: TRBV6-5; j_gene: TRBJ2-2; len: 17; abundance: many; CDR3aa: CASSYESSATNTGELFF; CDR3nt: TGTGCCAGCAGTTACGAGTCTAGCGCTACGAACACCGGGGAGCTGTTTTTT
d_gene: .; v_gene: TRBV5-1; j_gene: TRBJ2-7; len: 13; abundance: few; CDR3aa: CASSLDGIYEQYF; CDR3nt: TGCGCCAGCAGCTTGGATGGGATATACGAGCAGTACTTC
d_gene: .; v_gene: TRBV12-3/TRBV12-4; j_gene: TRBJ2-2; len: 14; abundance: .; CDR3aa: CASSYFLNTGELFF; CDR3nt: TGTGCCAGCAGTTACTTCTTGAACACCGGGGAGCTGTTTTTT
d_gene: TRBD1; v_gene: TRBV5-1; j_gene: TRBJ1-2; len: 15; abundance: .; CDR3aa: CASSLNTGVANGYTF; CDR3nt: TGCGCCAGCAGCTTGAACACAGGGGTTGCTAATGGCTACACCTTC
d_gene: TRBD1; v_gene: TRBV29-1; j_gene: TRBJ1-1; len: 14; abundance: .; CDR3aa: CSVLTGSMNTEAFF; CDR3nt: TGCAGCGTTCTGACAGGGAGCATGAACACTGAAGCTTTCTTT
d_gene: .; v_gene: TRBV3-1; j_gene: TRBJ1-1; len: 14; abundance: many; CDR3aa: CASSQDMGGTEAFF; CDR3nt: TGTGCCAGCAGCCAAGATATGGGGGGCACTGAAGCTTTCTTT
d_gene: .; v_gene: TRBV20-1; j_gene: TRBJ2-5; len: 11; abundance: many; CDR3aa: CSPNPQETQYF; CDR3nt: TGCAGTCCCAACCCTCAAGAGACCCAGTACTTC
d_gene: TRBD2; v_gene: TRBV5-1; j_gene: TRBJ2-5; len: 14; abundance: .; CDR3aa: CASRPGGGQETQYF; CDR3nt: TGCGCCAGCAGACCGGGAGGGGGGCAAGAGACCCAGTACTTC
d_gene: TRBD2; v_gene: TRBV3-1; j_gene: TRBJ2-1; len: 15; abundance: .; CDR3aa: CASSRLAGGVNEQFF; CDR3nt: TGTGCCAGCAGCCGACTAGCGGGAGGGGTAAATGAGCAGTTCTTC
d_gene: .; v_gene: TRBV15; j_gene: TRBJ1-5; len: 14; abundance: .; CDR3aa: CATSTATADQPQHF; CDR3nt: TGTGCCACCAGCACCGCGACAGCCGATCAGCCCCAGCATTTT
d_gene: TRBD2; v_gene: TRBV29-1; j_gene: TRBJ2-7; len: 13; abundance: few; CDR3aa: CSAVAGISYEQYF; CDR3nt: TGCAGCGCGGTAGCGGGGATATCCTACGAGCAGTACTTC
d_gene: .; v_gene: TRBV7-8; j_gene: TRBJ2-2; len: 16; abundance: .; CDR3aa: CASSLLEGSNTGELFF; CDR3nt: TGTGCCAGCAGCCTCCTAGAAGGTTCGAACACCGGGGAGCTGTTTTTT
d_gene: TRBD1; v_gene: TRBV12-3/TRBV12-4; j_gene: TRBJ1-2; len: 13; abundance: .; CDR3aa: CASARDRSYGYTF; CDR3nt: TGTGCCAGCGCCCGGGACAGGAGCTATGGCTACACCTTC
d_gene: .; v_gene: TRBV28; j_gene: TRBJ1-4; len: 15; abundance: .; CDR3aa: CASSSLMVTNEKLFF; CDR3nt: TGTGCCAGCAGTTCTCTGATGGTAACTAATGAAAAACTGTTTTTT
d_gene: TRBD1; v_gene: TRBV27; j_gene: TRBJ1-2; len: 14; abundance: .; CDR3aa: CASSSPDRLDGYTF; CDR3nt: TGTGCCAGCAGTTCCCCGGACAGGTTGGATGGCTACACCTTC
d_gene: .; v_gene: TRBV5-1; j_gene: TRBJ1-2; len: 14; abundance: few; CDR3aa: CASSLGGTGSGYTF; CDR3nt: TGCGCCAGCAGCTTGGGGGGGACCGGTAGTGGCTACACCTTC
d_gene: .; v_gene: TRBV9; j_gene: TRBJ2-2; len: 16; abundance: .; CDR3aa: CASSVAGGPNTGELFF; CDR3nt: TGTGCCAGCAGCGTAGCAGGGGGGCCCAACACCGGGGAGCTGTTTTTT
d_gene: .; v_gene: TRBV5-1; j_gene: TRBJ2-3; len: 17; abundance: .; CDR3aa: CASRPAPVEGIGDTQYF; CDR3nt: TGCGCCAGCAGGCCCGCCCCCGTGGAGGGGATTGGGGATACGCAGTATTTT
d_gene: TRBD1; v_gene: TRBV30; j_gene: TRBJ2-1; len: 14; abundance: few; CDR3aa: CAWSVDRKLNEQFF; CDR3nt: TGTGCCTGGAGTGTGGACAGGAAACTAAATGAGCAGTTCTTC
d_gene: TRBD1; v_gene: TRBV6-5; j_gene: TRBJ1-3; len: 14; abundance: .; CDR3aa: CASSSDRVGNTIYF; CDR3nt: TGTGCCAGCAGTTCGGACAGGGTAGGGAACACCATATATTTT
d_gene: .; v_gene: TRBV10-3; j_gene: TRBJ1-1; len: 13; abundance: few; CDR3aa: CATRFTQNTEAFF; CDR3nt: TGTGCCACCCGGTTCACTCAGAACACTGAAGCTTTCTTT
d_gene: .; v_gene: TRBV12-3/TRBV12-4; j_gene: TRBJ2-1; len: 15; abundance: many; CDR3aa: CASSPGFGSYNEQFF; CDR3nt: TGTGCCAGCAGCCCCGGTTTCGGGTCCTACAATGAGCAGTTCTTC
d_gene: TRBD1; v_gene: TRBV10-3; j_gene: TRBJ1-1; len: 13; abundance: .; CDR3aa: CASRDREVTEAFF; CDR3nt: TGTGCCTCCCGGGACAGGGAAGTCACTGAAGCTTTCTTT
d_gene: .; v_gene: TRBV20-1; j_gene: TRBJ2-1; len: 16; abundance: .; CDR3aa: CSAEPTDSRSYNEQFF; CDR3nt: TGCAGTGCAGAGCCAACCGACAGCCGCTCCTACAATGAGCAGTTCTTC
d_gene: .; v_gene: TRBV18; j_gene: TRBJ2-5; len: 15; abundance: few; CDR3aa: CASSPPIQGRETQYF; CDR3nt: TGTGCCAGCTCACCACCGATACAGGGTCGAGAGACCCAGTACTTC
d_gene: .; v_gene: TRBV12-3/TRBV12-4; j_gene: TRBJ1-1; len: 15; abundance: .; CDR3aa: CASSLSPGTNTEAFF; CDR3nt: TGTGCCAGCAGTTTAAGTCCAGGAACGAACACTGAAGCTTTCTTT
d_gene: TRBD2; v_gene: TRBV3-1; j_gene: TRBJ2-5; len: 16; abundance: few; CDR3aa: CASSRTSAKGQETQYF; CDR3nt: TGTGCCAGCAGCCGAACTAGCGCGAAGGGCCAAGAGACCCAGTACTTC
d_gene: TRBD1; v_gene: TRBV27; j_gene: TRBJ2-3; len: 13; abundance: .; CDR3aa: CASRRTGGDTQYF; CDR3nt: TGTGCCAGCAGACGAACAGGGGGGGATACGCAGTATTTT
d_gene: .; v_gene: TRBV30; j_gene: TRBJ1-2; len: 12; abundance: .; CDR3aa: CASGGAAYGYTF; CDR3nt: TGTGCCAGCGGTGGGGCAGCTTATGGCTACACCTTC
d_gene: TRBD1; v_gene: TRBV29-1; j_gene: TRBJ1-2; len: 12; abundance: few; CDR3aa: CSAGQGAIGYTF; CDR3nt: TGCAGCGCAGGACAGGGGGCGATTGGCTACACCTTC
d_gene: .; v_gene: TRBV19; j_gene: TRBJ1-4; len: 15; abundance: few; CDR3aa: CASSISGATNEKLFF; CDR3nt: TGTGCCAGTAGTATATCGGGGGCGACTAATGAAAAACTGTTTTTT
d_gene: TRBD1; v_gene: TRBV5-1; j_gene: TRBJ1-5; len: 13; abundance: .; CDR3aa: CASSLAGGQPQHF; CDR3nt: TGTGCCAGCAGTTTAGCAGGGGGTCAGCCCCAGCATTTT
d_gene: .; v_gene: TRBV12-3/TRBV12-4; j_gene: TRBJ2-3; len: 15; abundance: .; CDR3aa: CASRPSGTVTDTQYF; CDR3nt: TGTGCCAGCAGGCCTTCCGGGACTGTAACAGATACGCAGTATTTT
d_gene: .; v_gene: TRBV6-1; j_gene: TRBJ2-1; len: 11; abundance: .; CDR3aa: CAGGPYNEQFF; CDR3nt: TGTGCAGGGGGGCCCTACAATGAGCAGTTCTTC
d_gene: .; v_gene: TRBV4-2; j_gene: TRBJ2-1; len: 13; abundance: .; CDR3aa: CASSQEGDNEQFF; CDR3nt: TGTGCCAGCAGCCAAGAGGGGGACAATGAGCAGTTCTTC
d_gene: TRBD2; v_gene: TRBV29-1; j_gene: TRBJ2-1; len: 14; abundance: .; CDR3aa: CSVDVAGARNEQFF; CDR3nt: TGCAGCGTTGATGTAGCGGGAGCTCGCAATGAGCAGTTCTTC
d_gene: .; v_gene: TRBV20-1; j_gene: TRBJ2-7; len: 16; abundance: few; CDR3aa: CSAPRFTGGTRYEQYF; CDR3nt: TGCAGTGCTCCCCGCTTCACGGGGGGCACTCGGTACGAGCAGTACTTC
d_gene: .; v_gene: TRBV6-2/TRBV6-3; j_gene: TRBJ2-4; len: 12; abundance: few; CDR3aa: CASSPLKNIQYF; CDR3nt: TGTGCCAGCAGCCCGCTCAAAAACATTCAGTACTTC
d_gene: TRBD2; v_gene: TRBV10-1; j_gene: TRBJ2-7; len: 18; abundance: once; CDR3aa: CASSEGAGARRPHYEQYF; CDR3nt: TGCGCCAGCAGTGAAGGAGCGGGGGCCCGTCGTCCACATTACGAGCAGTACTTC
d_gene: .; v_gene: TRBV5-1; j_gene: TRBJ2-3; len: 15; abundance: few; CDR3aa: CASSFGRDWTDTQYF; CDR3nt: TGCGCCAGCAGCTTTGGGCGGGATTGGACAGATACGCAGTATTTT
d_gene: .; v_gene: TRBV5-1; j_gene: TRBJ2-3; len: 15; abundance: many; CDR3aa: CASSFQGSSTDTQYF; CDR3nt: TGCGCCAGCAGCTTCCAGGGGTCTAGCACAGATACGCAGTATTTT
d_gene: .; v_gene: TRBV29-1; j_gene: TRBJ1-2; len: 11; abundance: .; CDR3aa: CSGAASYGYTF; CDR3nt: TGCAGCGGGGCAGCGTCCTATGGCTACACCTTC
d_gene: TRBD1; v_gene: TRBV20-1; j_gene: TRBJ2-7; len: 15; abundance: .; CDR3aa: CSARVGTGGSYEQYF; CDR3nt: TGCAGTGCTAGAGTAGGGACAGGGGGCTCCTACGAGCAGTACTTC